This entry lists 21 T cell receptor beta chains sequenced from one sample in a study of cytomegalovirus exposure and HLA in healthy donors (dated by TCRdb to 2015 to 2018). The library was prepared using the immunoSEQ multiplex PCR assay. A mixture of 60 forward primers for TCR Vbeta segments and 13 reverse primers for TCR Jbeta segments was used in the multiplex PCR. Sourced from immuneACCESS, this table was stored by TCRdb with only in-frame sequences that have V and J called. A share of the clones is absent; for the studies checked, an unresolved V gene accounts for under half, and the remainder has no known explanation. Across this sample there are nearly 110,000 clones, with around 73% seen only once. Jointly, the top ten make up roughly 8.2% of the sample. Sequenced: PBMCs. The source is a man aged 25 to 40 in good health and CMV-seronegative.

Regarding this clone: A read error may account for a junction end that differs from germline. The V call is TRBV7-9, the J call TRBJ1-5, with a weak D call TRBD1 (5 bases). The CDR3 is 15 residues long. CDR1 and CDR2 from the germline V gene are SEHNR and FQNEAQ (reference sequence). In nucleotides, the CDR3 is TGTGCCAGCAGCTCGGGGAGGGGTAGCCATCAGCCCCAGCATTTT. Residues: CASSSGRGSHQPQHF. Full variable domain (remainder filled in from reference TRBV7-9 and TRBJ1-5): DTGVSQNPRHKITKRGQNVTFRCDPISEHNRLYWYRQTLGQGPEFLTYFQNEAQLEKSRLLSDRFSAERPKGSFSTLEIQRTEQGDSAMYLCASSSGRGSHQPQHFGDGTRLSIL.

The J gene is TRBJ1-2, the V gene TRBV5-1; D may be TRBD1 (6 bases). V shed 0 bases and J shed 5 bases, with 14 bases lying between them. This CDR3 contains 15 residues. Germline values: CDR1 SGHRS, CDR2 YFSETQ. This chain's CDR3 is CASSLAQGLDYGYTF. CDR3 coding DNA: TGCGCCAGCAGCTTGGCACAGGGTTTGGATTATGGCTACACCTTC.

V is TRBV7-9 and J is TRBJ2-5, with 7 bases identical to TRBD1. The CDR3 is made up of 13 amino acids. Germline V CDR1 and CDR2: SEHNR, FQNEAQ (reference sequence). Trimming removed 3 bases from V and 4 bases from J; junction bases left unmatched: 2. CDR3 in DNA: TGTGCCAGCAGCTTTGACAGGGTAGAGACCCAGTACTTC. Amino acids: CASSFDRVETQYF.

The rearrangement uses TRBV7-3 and TRBJ2-2; D gene ambiguous. The CDR3 contains 16 residues. The germline gives CDR1 SGHTA, CDR2 FQGTGA. Deletions cut 5 bases from V and 2 bases from J, with 15 bases between. The CDR3 sequence is CASSPLPGLNTGELFF. The CDR3 DNA is TGTGCCAGCAGCCCCCTACCAGGCCTTAACACCGGGGAGCTGTTTTTT. Full variable domain (missing parts from reference TRBV7-3 and TRBJ2-2): GAGVSQTPSNKVTEKGKYVELRCDPISGHTALYWYRQSLGQGPEFLIYFQGTGAADDSGLPNDRFFAVRPEGSVSTLKIQRTERGDSAVYLCASSPLPGLNTGELFFGEGSRLTVL.

This sequence joins TRBV28 and TRBJ2-2; 10 nucleotides agree with TRBD1. Per the germline V gene, CDR1 is MDHEN and CDR2 is SYDVKM. V gave up 7 bases and J gave up 3 bases; unmatched junction bases: 11. The CDR3 has 17 amino acids. The CDR3, as DNA: TGTGCCAGCAACCCGGGAGGGACAGGGGTCGACACCGGGGAGCTGTTTTTT. This sequence encodes CASNPGGTGVDTGELFF.

The rearrangement uses TRBV2 and TRBJ1-2; no clear D gene. The V gene's germline CDR1 is SNHLY and CDR2 FYNNEI. The CDR3 totals 13 residues. The ends were cut back, 5 bases at V and 2 bases at J, with 9 bases in the middle. CDR3 in DNA: TGTGCCAGCAGTCGGACTGGGAACTATGGCTACACCTTC. This sequence encodes CASSRTGNYGYTF.

V usage is TRBV4-1 and J usage is TRBJ2-1; 8 bases are shared with TRBD2. The trim removed 0 bases at V and 3 bases at J, leaving 1 base unmatched. Germline CDR1 is MGHRA and CDR2 is YSYEKL. The CDR3 runs 15 residues. This CDR3 reads CASSQELAVYNEQFF. The CDR3 DNA reads as TGCGCCAGCAGCCAAGAACTAGCGGTCTACAATGAGCAGTTCTTC.

The chain carries TRBV29-1 and TRBJ1-4; no clear D. The CDR3 loop spans 14 amino acids. The ends were cut back, 4 bases at V and 0 bases at J, with 9 bases in the middle. The V gene's germline CDR1 is SQVTM and CDR2 ANQGSEA. The CDR3 spells CSVARDATNEKLFF. CDR3 DNA sequence: TGCAGCGTTGCGCGGGATGCAACTAATGAAAAACTGTTTTTT.

Concerning this clone: The junction shows a germline mismatch at one end, possibly a read error. The J gene is TRBJ1-5, the V gene TRBV7-9, with D hard to call. CDR1 is SEHNR and CDR2 is FQNEAQ in the germline V gene (reference sequence). This CDR3 is built from 16 residues. The CDR3 DNA is TGTTCCAGCAGCCATCTCGGTGATCAGGGCAATCAGCCCCAGCATTTT. This translates into CSSSHLGDQGNQPQHF. The full variable domain, with the rest looked up from reference TRBV7-9 and TRBJ1-5, is DTGVSQNPRHKITKRGQNVTFRCDPISEHNRLYWYRQTLGQGPEFLTYFQNEAQLEKSRLLSDRFSAERPKGSFSTLEIQRTEQGDSAMYLCSSSHLGDQGNQPQHFGDGTRLSIL.

The V call is TRBV5-1, the J call TRBJ2-1; 10 bases agree with TRBD2. This CDR3 has 14 amino acids. The V and J ends lost 9 bases and 7 bases, in that order; junction bases with no gene match: 10. Germline V lookup: CDR1 SGHRS, CDR2 YFSETQ. In DNA, the CDR3 is TGCGCCACCTCCCCGGCTAGCGGGAGTAATGAGCAGTTCTTC. It yields the protein CATSPASGSNEQFF.

The chain joins TRBV10-3 to TRBJ2-2, with 10 bases identical to TRBD2. V was pared by 6 bases and J by 4 bases, with 5 bases of the junction left unmatched. The length of the CDR3 is 15 residues. Per the germline V gene, CDR1 is ENHRY and CDR2 is SYGVKD. The CDR3 nucleotides are TGTGCCATCAGCACCAGCGGGGGGGCCACCGGGGAGCTGTTTTTT. Residues: CAISTSGGATGELFF.

This sequence joins TRBV30 and TRBJ2-7, with D possibly matching TRBD1 (6 bases). V lost 3 bases and J 2 bases, leaving 17 bases between the germline ends. Germline CDR1 and CDR2: GTSNPN and SVGIG (reference sequence). The CDR3 has 15 amino acids. CDR3 nucleotides: TGTGCCTGGAGCGGCACCCAGGGGCGCCCCTACGAGCAGTACTTC. This translates into CAWSGTQGRPYEQYF.

V gene TRBV19 combines with J gene TRBJ2-7; maybe TRBD1 (6 bases). Germline V gene data show CDR1 as LNHDA and CDR2 as SQIVND (reference sequence). Trimming shortened V by 3 bases and J by 4 bases, and 16 bases separated the two germline ends. The CDR3 consists of 15 residues. CDR3 region: CASSIGLDSRYEQYF. The CDR3 coding sequence is TGTGCCAGTAGTATTGGCTTGGACAGCCGATACGAGCAGTACTTC.

This rearrangement joins TRBV2 to TRBJ2-5, with 11 bases that match TRBD1. Trimming at V came to 6 bases and at J to 5 bases, leaving 5 bases not matched to a gene. The CDR3 has 14 amino acids. Germline V gene sequence: CDR1 SNHLY, CDR2 FYNNEI. The CDR3 DNA follows: TGTGCCAGCAGCAAGGACAGGGGGCGTGAGACCCAGTACTTC. Its translation is CASSKDRGRETQYF. Complete variable domain (other parts from reference TRBV2 and TRBJ2-5): EPEVTQTPSHQVTQMGQEVILRCVPISNHLYFYWYRQILGQKVEFLVSFYNNEISEKSEIFDDQFSVERPDGSNFTLKIRSTKLEDSAMYFCASSKDRGRETQYFGPGTRLLVL.

The rearrangement joins TRBV6-1 to TRBJ2-1; no clear D gene. The CDR3 has 13 residues. Germline CDR1 and CDR2: MNHNS and SASEGT. Trimming removed 3 bases from V and 4 bases from J, with 7 bases in between. CDR3 DNA: TGTGCCAGCAGTGAGCGACAATACAATGAGCAGTTCTTC. This translates into CASSERQYNEQFF.

This chain uses TRBV14 with TRBJ2-1; possibly TRBD2 for D (6 bases). The germline gives CDR1 SGHDN, CDR2 FVKESK. This CDR3 is built from 14 residues. Trimming shortened V by 0 bases and J by 9 bases, and 12 bases separated the two germline ends. For the CDR3, the DNA is TGTGCCAGCAGCCAAGATTGGCGGGACGGTGAGCAGTTCTTC. Translation gives CASSQDWRDGEQFF.

The J gene is TRBJ2-5, the V gene TRBV29-1; 11 bases are shared with TRBD2. The DNA end is a closer match to TRBJ2-7, so the J assignment may be wrong. Germline lookup yields CDR1 SQVTM and CDR2 ANQGSEA. The CDR3 is made up of 15 amino acids. The CDR3: CSSRGTSGPPYEQYF. The CDR3 DNA sequence: TGCAGCTCCCGAGGGACTAGCGGACCGCCTTACGAGCAGTACTTC.

This chain connects TRBV15 to TRBJ2-1; no firm D call. Looked up from germline, CDR1 is LNHNV and CDR2 is YYDKDF (reference sequence). The length of the CDR3 is 12 residues. The germline V and J ends were trimmed by 0 bases and 7 bases, with 4 bases remaining between them. The CDR3: CATSREENEQFF. The CDR3 DNA sequence: TGTGCCACCAGCAGAGAAGAGAATGAGCAGTTCTTC. Looking up the rest from reference TRBV15 and TRBJ2-1 gives the full variable domain: DAMVIQNPRYQVTQFGKPVTLSCSQTLNHNVMYWYQQKSSQAPKLLFHYYDKDFNNEADTPDNFQSRRPNTSFCFLDIRSPGLGDTAMYLCATSREENEQFFGPGTRLTVL.

This clone was detected a few times. This rearrangement joins TRBV10-2 to TRBJ2-7; possibly TRBD1 for D (7 bases). In germline, CDR1 is WSHSY, CDR2 SAAADI. The CDR3 covers 13 residues. Deletions cut 6 bases from V and 2 bases from J, with 11 bases between. The CDR3 DNA reads TGCGCCAGCAGGGCGGGACAGACCTACGAGCAGTACTTC. It is translated as CASRAGQTYEQYF.

The chain couples TRBV2 to TRBJ1-5; D might be TRBD1 (5 bases). The CDR3 length is 15 residues. Per the germline V gene, CDR1 is SNHLY and CDR2 is FYNNEI. Deletions cut 4 bases from V and 1 base from J, with 11 bases between. The CDR3 nucleotides are TGTGCCAGCAGTGGGCAGGGAGGAAGCAATCAGCCCCAGCATTTT. Its translation: CASSGQGGSNQPQHF.

This clone was detected only once. The CDR3 coding sequence is TGTGCCAGCAGTTCGGGGGCGGGAGGGGCCTACGAGCAGTACTTC. It encodes CASSSGAGGAYEQYF. The chain combines TRBV2 with TRBJ2-7; 9 bases fit TRBD2. Germline CDR1 SNHLY, CDR2 FYNNEI. V gave up 5 bases and J gave up 2 bases; unmatched junction bases: 7. The CDR3 runs to 15 residues. The variable domain in full, with the rest retrieved from reference TRBV2 and TRBJ2-7, is EPEVTQTPSHQVTQMGQEVILRCVPISNHLYFYWYRQILGQKVEFLVSFYNNEISEKSEIFDDQFSVERPDGSNFTLKIRSTKLEDSAMYFCASSSGAGGAYEQYFGPGTRLTVT.